This T cell receptor beta chain was sequenced during a study of T cell responses to AZD1222 COVID-19 vaccine. The V and J ends lost 1 base and 6 bases respectively, with 10 bases between them. The CDR3 runs 13 residues. CDR1 and CDR2 (germline): MGHRA, YSYEKL. Notes on the study in general: Breadth and depth of Spike-specific TCRs rose after two AZD1222 doses. The donors showed a predominance of white British ancestry and of females, with possible underestimation of clonal diversity. At 160-218 and 743-854, vaccine-associated CD4 TCRs were dominant, and they spanned spike.

To note about this clone: Its target is unknown.

Sequenced by immunoSEQ multiplex PCR; TCRdb stores in-frame clones only, minus some. Of more than 110,000 clones in the sample, 90% to 95% are singletons; the top ten hold roughly 4%. The receptor comes from an adult in good health. The chain employs TRBV4-1 and TRBJ2-7; possibly TRBD1 for D (6 bases). The source material was peripheral blood, sampled on day 0 of AZD1222 vaccination. Written as DNA, the CDR3 is TGCGCCAGCAGCCAAGGACAGGATCTCGAGCAGTACTTC. This encodes CASSQGQDLEQYF.